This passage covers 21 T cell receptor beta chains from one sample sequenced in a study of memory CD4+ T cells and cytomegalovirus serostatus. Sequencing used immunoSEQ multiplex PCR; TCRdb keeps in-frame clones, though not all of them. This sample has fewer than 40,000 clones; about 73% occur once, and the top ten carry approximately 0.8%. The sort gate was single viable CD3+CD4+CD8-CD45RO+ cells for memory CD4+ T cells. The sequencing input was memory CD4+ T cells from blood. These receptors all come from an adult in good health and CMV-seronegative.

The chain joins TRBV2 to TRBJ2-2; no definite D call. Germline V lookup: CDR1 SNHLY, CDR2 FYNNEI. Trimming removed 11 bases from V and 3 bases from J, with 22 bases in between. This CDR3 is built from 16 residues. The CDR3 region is CAFQKGIAKDTGELFF. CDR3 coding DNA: TGTGCCTTCCAAAAAGGGATAGCCAAGGACACCGGGGAGCTGTTTTTT.

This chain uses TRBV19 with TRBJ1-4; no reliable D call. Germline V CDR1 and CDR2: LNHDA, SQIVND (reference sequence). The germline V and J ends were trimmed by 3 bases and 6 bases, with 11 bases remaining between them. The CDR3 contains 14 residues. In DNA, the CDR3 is TGTGCCAGTAGTATCCGGCGGGGAGATGAAAAACTGTTTTTT. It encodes CASSIRRGDEKLFF. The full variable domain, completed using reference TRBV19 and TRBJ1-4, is DGGITQSPKYLFRKEGQNVTLSCEQNLNHDAMYWYRQDPGQGLRLIYYSQIVNDFQKGDIAEGYSVSREKKESFPLTVTSAQKNPTAFYLCASSIRRGDEKLFFGSGTQLSVL.

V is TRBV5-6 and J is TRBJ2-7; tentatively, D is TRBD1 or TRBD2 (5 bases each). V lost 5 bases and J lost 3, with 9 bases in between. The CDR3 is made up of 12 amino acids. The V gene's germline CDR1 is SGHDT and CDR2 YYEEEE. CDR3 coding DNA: TGTGCCAGCAGTGGGGGATTCTACGAGCAGTACTTC. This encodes CASSGGFYEQYF.

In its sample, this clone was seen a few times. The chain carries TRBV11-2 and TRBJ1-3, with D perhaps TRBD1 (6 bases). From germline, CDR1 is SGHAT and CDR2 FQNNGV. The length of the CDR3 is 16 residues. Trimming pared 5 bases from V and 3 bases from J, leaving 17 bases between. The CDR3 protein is CASSGFGGAVGNTIYF. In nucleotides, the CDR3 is TGTGCCAGCAGCGGATTCGGGGGGGCGGTTGGAAACACCATATATTTT.

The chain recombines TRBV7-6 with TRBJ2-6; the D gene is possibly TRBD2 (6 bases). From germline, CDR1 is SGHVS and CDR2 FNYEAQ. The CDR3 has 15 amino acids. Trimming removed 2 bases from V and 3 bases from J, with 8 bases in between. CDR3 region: CASSLRGGGANVLTF. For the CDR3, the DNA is TGTGCCAGCAGCTTACGGGGAGGTGGGGCCAACGTCCTGACTTTC.

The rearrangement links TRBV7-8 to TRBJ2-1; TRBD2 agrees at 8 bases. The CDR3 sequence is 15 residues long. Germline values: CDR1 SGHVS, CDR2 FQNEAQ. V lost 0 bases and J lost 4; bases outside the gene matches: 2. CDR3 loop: CASSLARGGYNEQFF. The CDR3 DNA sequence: TGTGCCAGCAGCTTAGCTCGCGGGGGGTACAATGAGCAGTTCTTC.

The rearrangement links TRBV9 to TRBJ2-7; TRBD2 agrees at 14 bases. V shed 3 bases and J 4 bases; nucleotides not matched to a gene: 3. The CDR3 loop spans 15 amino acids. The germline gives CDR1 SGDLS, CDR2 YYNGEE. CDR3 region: CASSDRLAGGYEQYF. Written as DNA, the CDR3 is TGTGCCAGCAGCGACCGACTAGCGGGGGGGTACGAGCAGTACTTC.

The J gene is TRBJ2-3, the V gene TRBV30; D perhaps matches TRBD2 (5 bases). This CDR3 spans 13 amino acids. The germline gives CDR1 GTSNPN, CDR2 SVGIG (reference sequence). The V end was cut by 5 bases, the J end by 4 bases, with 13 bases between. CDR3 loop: CAWLQHGADTQYF. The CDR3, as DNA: TGTGCCTGGCTCCAACACGGGGCAGATACGCAGTATTTT.

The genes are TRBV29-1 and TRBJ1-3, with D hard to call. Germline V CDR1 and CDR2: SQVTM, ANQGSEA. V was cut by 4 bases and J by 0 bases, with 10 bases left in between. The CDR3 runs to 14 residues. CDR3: CSVGYDSSGNTIYF. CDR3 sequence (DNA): TGCAGCGTTGGATATGATAGCTCTGGAAACACCATATATTTT.

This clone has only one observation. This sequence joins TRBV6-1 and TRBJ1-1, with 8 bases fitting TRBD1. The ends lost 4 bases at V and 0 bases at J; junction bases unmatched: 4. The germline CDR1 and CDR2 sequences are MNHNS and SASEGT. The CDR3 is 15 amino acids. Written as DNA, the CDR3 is TGTGCCAGCAGTGCCCAGACAGGGGTGAACACTGAAGCTTTCTTT. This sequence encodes CASSAQTGVNTEAFF.

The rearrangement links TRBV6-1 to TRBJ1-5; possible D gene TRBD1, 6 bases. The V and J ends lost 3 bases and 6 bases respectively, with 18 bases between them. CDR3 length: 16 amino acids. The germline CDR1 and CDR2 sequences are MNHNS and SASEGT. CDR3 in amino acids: CASSEQQGRVLQPQHF. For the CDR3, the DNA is TGTGCCAGCAGTGAGCAACAGGGCAGGGTGCTTCAGCCCCAGCATTTT.

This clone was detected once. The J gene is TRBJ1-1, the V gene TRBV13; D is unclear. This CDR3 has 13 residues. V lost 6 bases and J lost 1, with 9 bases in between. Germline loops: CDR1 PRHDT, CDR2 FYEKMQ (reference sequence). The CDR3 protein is CASSREANTEAFF. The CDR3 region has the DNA TGTGCCAGCAGTCGGGAGGCGAACACTGAAGCTTTCTTT.

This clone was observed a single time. The CDR3 sequence: CASSQGGGGTEAFF. DNA for the CDR3: TGTGCCAGCAGCCAAGGGGGGGGCGGCACTGAAGCTTTCTTT. The chain employs TRBV4-2 and TRBJ1-1, with D possibly TRBD1 on 6 matching bases. Trimming took off 1 base at V and 4 bases at J, with 10 bases between the two ends. This CDR3 has 14 amino acids. Germline V gene lookup returns CDR1 LGHNA and CDR2 YNFKEQ.

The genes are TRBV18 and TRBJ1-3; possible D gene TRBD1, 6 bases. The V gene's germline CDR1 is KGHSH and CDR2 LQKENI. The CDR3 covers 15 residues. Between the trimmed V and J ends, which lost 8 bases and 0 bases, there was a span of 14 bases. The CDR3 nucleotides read TGTGCCAGCACGATGAGGACAGTCTCTGGAAACACCATATATTTT. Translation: CASTMRTVSGNTIYF. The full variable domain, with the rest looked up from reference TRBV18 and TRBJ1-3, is NAGVMQNPRHLVRRRGQEARLRCSPMKGHSHVYWYRQLPEEGLKFMVYLQKENIIDESGMPKERFSAEFPKEGPSILRIQQVVRGDSAAYFCASTMRTVSGNTIYFGEGSWLTVV.

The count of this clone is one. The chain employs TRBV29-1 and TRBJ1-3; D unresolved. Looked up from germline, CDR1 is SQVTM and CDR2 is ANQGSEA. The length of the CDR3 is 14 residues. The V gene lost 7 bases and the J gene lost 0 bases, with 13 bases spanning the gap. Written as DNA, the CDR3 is TGCAGCGCCACAGAGTCGAACTCTGGAAACACCATATATTTT. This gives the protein CSATESNSGNTIYF.

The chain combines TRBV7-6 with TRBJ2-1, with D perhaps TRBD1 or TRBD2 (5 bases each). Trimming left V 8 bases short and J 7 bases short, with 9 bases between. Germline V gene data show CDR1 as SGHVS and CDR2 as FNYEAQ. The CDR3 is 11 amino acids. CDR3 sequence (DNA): TGTGCCAGCGGAGAGGGGAATGAGCAGTTCTTC. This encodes CASGEGNEQFF.

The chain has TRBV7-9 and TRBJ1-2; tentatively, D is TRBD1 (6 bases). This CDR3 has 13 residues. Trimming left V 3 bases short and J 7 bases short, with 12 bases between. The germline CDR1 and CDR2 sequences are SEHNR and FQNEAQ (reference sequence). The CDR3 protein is CASSFSGESGYTF. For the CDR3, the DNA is TGTGCCAGCAGCTTTTCAGGGGAAAGTGGCTACACCTTC.

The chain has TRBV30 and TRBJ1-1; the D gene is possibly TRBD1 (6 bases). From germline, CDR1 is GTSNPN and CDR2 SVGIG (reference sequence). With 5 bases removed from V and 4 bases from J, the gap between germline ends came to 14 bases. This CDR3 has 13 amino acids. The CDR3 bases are TGTGCCTGGGGCCTAGGGGGAGCCACTGAAGCTTTCTTT. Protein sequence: CAWGLGGATEAFF. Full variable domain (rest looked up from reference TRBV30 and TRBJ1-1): SQTIHQWPATLVQPVGSPLSLECTVEGTSNPNLYWYRQAAGRGLQLLFYSVGIGQISSEVPQNLSASRPQDRQFILSSKKLLLSDSGFYLCAWGLGGATEAFFGQGTRLTVV.

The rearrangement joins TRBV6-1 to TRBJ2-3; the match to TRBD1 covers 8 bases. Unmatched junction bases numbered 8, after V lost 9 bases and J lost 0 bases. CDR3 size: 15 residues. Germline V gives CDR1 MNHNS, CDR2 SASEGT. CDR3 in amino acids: CASATGASSTDTQYF. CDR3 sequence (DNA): TGTGCCAGTGCGACAGGGGCCTCTAGCACAGATACGCAGTATTTT.

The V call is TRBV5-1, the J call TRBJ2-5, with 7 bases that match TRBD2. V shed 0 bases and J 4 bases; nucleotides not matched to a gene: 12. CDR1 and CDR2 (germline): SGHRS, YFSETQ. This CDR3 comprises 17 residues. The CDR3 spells CASSLGPGREVRETQYF. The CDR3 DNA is TGCGCCAGCAGCTTGGGACCAGGGAGGGAGGTCCGAGAGACCCAGTACTTC.

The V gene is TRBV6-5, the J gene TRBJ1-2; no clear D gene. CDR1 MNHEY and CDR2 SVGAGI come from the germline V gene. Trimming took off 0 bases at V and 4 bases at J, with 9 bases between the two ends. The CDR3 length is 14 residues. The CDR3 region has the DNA TGTGCCAGCAGTTACTCGGACCGACCCTATGGCTACACCTTC. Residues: CASSYSDRPYGYTF.